Below are 2 T cell receptor beta chains sequenced from a single sample in a study of blood T cell repertoires in COVID-19 (dated by TCRdb to the early 2020s). Libraries were prepared through the immunoSEQ multiplex PCR assay. The table comes from immuneACCESS by way of TCRdb, which keeps in-frame sequences with V and J called. Part of the clones is missing from these tables; in studies checked, under half for an unresolved V gene and the rest for unknown reasons. The sample contains approximately 20,000 clones, about nine tenths of them found a single time. The ten largest clones represent 6% to 8% of the sample. Specimen: peripheral blood. The receptors were sampled from a human donor in a cohort sampled during active COVID-19.

The J gene is TRBJ1-2, the V gene TRBV3-1 (or the pseudogene TRBV3-2); D is perhaps TRBD1 (6 bases). Germline CDR1 reads LGHDT; CDR2 reads YNNKEL (reference sequence). This CDR3 contains 13 residues. V was clipped by 0 bases and J by 7 bases, with 9 bases between them. DNA for the CDR3: TGTGCCAGCAGCCAAGAAAACAGGGCTGGCTACACCTTC. Its protein is CASSQENRAGYTF.

This chain connects TRBV9 to TRBJ2-3; TRBD2 agrees at 7 bases. The CDR3 spans 14 residues. Germline CDR1 and CDR2: SGDLS and YYNGEE. V shed 7 bases and J 2 bases; nucleotides not matched to a gene: 7. This CDR3 is CASQRDGDTDTQYF. In nucleotides, the CDR3 is TGTGCCAGCCAGCGGGACGGAGACACAGATACGCAGTATTTT. Combining the CDR3 with reference TRBV9 and TRBJ2-3 gives the whole variable domain DSGVTQTPKHLITATGQRVTLRCSPRSGDLSVYWYQQSLDQGLQFLIQYYNGEERAKGNILERFSAQQFPDLHSELNLSSLELGDSALYFCASQRDGDTDTQYFGPGTRLTVL.